This is a list of T cell receptor beta chains from one sample in a study of control samples from healthy donors and cancer patients. Sequencing used immunoSEQ multiplex PCR; TCRdb keeps in-frame clones, though not all of them. The data contain about 79,000 clones, 80% to 95% of them singletons. The sequencing input was PBMCs. The receptors originated from a woman aged 40-49 years with lung cancer. Both conserved end residues are part of each CDR3. D genes are given only for firm matches. The size entry is marked missing in some rows and otherwise reads once, few, many or a size class.

d_call | j_call | v_call | clone_size | cdr3_nt | cdr3_aa
- | TRBJ2-1 | TRBV19 | - | TGTGCCAGTAGTTCTCGGGGCCCCTCCTACAATGAGCAGTTCTTC | CASSSRGPSYNEQFF
- | TRBJ2-7 | TRBV7-2 | - | TGTGCCAGCAGCTTATCTTTGCTCTCCTACGAGCAGTACTTC | CASSLSLLSYEQYF
TRBD1 | TRBJ1-2 | TRBV19 | - | TGTGCCAGTAGTGCGGGACAGGGGAACTATGGCTACACCTTC | CASSAGQGNYGYTF
- | TRBJ2-3 | TRBV2 | - | TGTGCCAGCAAGTCCGGACCAGACACAGATACGCAGTATTTT | CASKSGPDTDTQYF
- | TRBJ1-2 | TRBV4-1 | - | TGCGCCAGCAGCCAACGGGGTGATGGCTACACCTTC | CASSQRGDGYTF
- | TRBJ2-2 | TRBV5-1 | - | TGCGCCAGCAGCTCCACGGGACTCAACACCGGGGAGCTGTTTTTT | CASSSTGLNTGELFF
TRBD1 | TRBJ1-3 | TRBV10-3 | - | TGTGCCTCGACAGGGGATGGCTACACCATATATTTT | CASTGDGYTIYF
- | TRBJ1-5 | TRBV28 | - | TGTGCCAGCAGTAATATCGGGTGGGATAGCAATCAGCCCCAGCATTTT | CASSNIGWDSNQPQHF
- | TRBJ1-5 | TRBV19 | - | TGTGCCAGTAGTTACTGGTTAGAGGCGGATGAACCCCAGCATTTT | CASSYWLEADEPQHF
- | TRBJ2-5 | TRBV29-1 | few | TGCAGCCCATGGGACCGAGGGACCCAGTACTTC | CSPWDRGTQYF
- | TRBJ2-7 | TRBV5-6 | - | TGTGCCAGCACAGAAAAACTGGTCCCCTACGAGCAGTACTTC | CASTEKLVPYEQYF
- | TRBJ2-7 | TRBV6-5 | - | TGTGCCAGCAGTTACGGCGGACGGTCTATTGGCGAGCAGTACTTC | CASSYGGRSIGEQYF
- | TRBJ1-5 | TRBV11-1 | - | TGTGTCAGCAGCCCCCTACAGGGGCCCCAGCATTTT | CVSSPLQGPQHF
- | TRBJ1-5 | TRBV9 | - | TGTGCCAGCAGCGTAGGGGACAGCAATCAGCCCCAGCATTTT | CASSVGDSNQPQHF
- | TRBJ2-7 | TRBV12-5 | - | TGTGCTAGTGGTTTTGAGGGTCAGCACGAGCAGTACTTC | CASGFEGQHEQYF
- | TRBJ2-5 | TRBV12-3/TRBV12-4 | - | TGTGCCAGCAGTTCCCGGGGAGGAGAGACCCAGTACTTC | CASSSRGGETQYF
- | TRBJ1-1 | TRBV19 | - | TGTGCCAGTAGTATGCCTACAGGAGCTTCTGAAGCTTTCTTT | CASSMPTGASEAFF
- | TRBJ1-2 | TRBV2 | - | TGTGCCAGCAGTGAAAGGGGGGCCCTATATGGCTACACCTTC | CASSERGALYGYTF
TRBD1 | TRBJ1-1 | TRBV6-4 | - | TGTGCCAGCAGGCTCGACCAGGGGGGGAACACTGAAGCTTTCTTT | CASRLDQGGNTEAFF
- | TRBJ1-5 | TRBV6-5 | - | TGTGCCAGCAGGCCCCAGGGGAGCAATCAGCCCCAGCATTTT | CASRPQGSNQPQHF
TRBD2 | TRBJ2-7 | TRBV5-1 | - | TGCGCCAGCAGCTTGGCAGGGACTAGCGGGGCGGCTATCTTC | CASSLAGTSGAAIF
- | TRBJ2-7 | TRBV5-1 | - | TGCGCCAGCAGCTTGGAGGGCAGGGTCGGCGAGCAGTACTTC | CASSLEGRVGEQYF
- | TRBJ1-1 | TRBV10-3 | - | TGTGCCATCAGTGAGTCGAAGGAGGGAATTAGGACTGAAGCTTTCTTT | CAISESKEGIRTEAFF
- | TRBJ2-7 | TRBV7-9 | - | TGTGCCAGCAGCTTAACCGCGAAGACAGGCTACGAGCAGTACTTC | CASSLTAKTGYEQYF
- | TRBJ2-2 | TRBV2 | - | TGTGCCAGCAGGACCGGGACACACACCGGGGAGCTGTTTTTT | CASRTGTHTGELFF
- | TRBJ2-2 | TRBV7-9 | - | TGTGCCAGCAGCTCCGGTTTAACGGAGCTGTTTTTT | CASSSGLTELFF
- | TRBJ1-1 | TRBV28 | - | TGTGCCAGCAGTCCCACGGGAGCTATGAACACTGAAGCTTTCTTT | CASSPTGAMNTEAFF
TRBD2 | TRBJ2-7 | TRBV3-1/TRBV3-2 | - | TGTGCCAGCAGCCAGGGCAGCGGGGGGCCGGGCTACGAGCAGTACTTC | CASSQGSGGPGYEQYF
TRBD2 | TRBJ2-7 | TRBV2 | - | TGTGCCAGCAGTGATTCTAGCGGGGGGTATCCTTACGAGCAGTACTTC | CASSDSSGGYPYEQYF